Reported below is one T cell receptor beta chain. Followed longitudinally, the Seattle patients had been enrolled during active infection. Per the germline V gene, CDR1 is SNHLY and CDR2 is FYNNEI. Germline trimming cut 10 bases from V and 0 bases from J; bases unmatched to any gene: 3. This CDR3 region has 14 residues. In the source study's methods: From reference gene primer amplification, estimates of nucleated cell counts were derived. Clones were sequenced by immunoSEQ multiplex PCR, and TCRdb holds only the in-frame ones, with some missing. The D gene and trimming were derived from the DNA, and the V and J assignments and clone size from that table. The top ten clones hold around 0.95% of a sample with over 450,000 clones, approximately 92% of them seen once. The data originate from a study of blood T cell repertoires in COVID-19. At the level of the study: Researchers got acute and convalescent COVID-19 samples from the United States, Italy and Spain. PBMCs, B-cell-depleted T cells, or T cells provided the cDNA or gDNA that made up the material.

This chain connects TRBV2 to TRBJ2-1; the match to TRBD2 covers 10 bases. The sequenced sample was peripheral blood. This clonotype was sampled from a man between 18 and 29 years old with COVID-19, enrolled during active disease. CDR3 sequence reads: CATASGSSYNEQFF. In DNA form, the CDR3 reads TGTGCCACCGCTAGCGGGAGCTCCTACAATGAGCAGTTCTTC.